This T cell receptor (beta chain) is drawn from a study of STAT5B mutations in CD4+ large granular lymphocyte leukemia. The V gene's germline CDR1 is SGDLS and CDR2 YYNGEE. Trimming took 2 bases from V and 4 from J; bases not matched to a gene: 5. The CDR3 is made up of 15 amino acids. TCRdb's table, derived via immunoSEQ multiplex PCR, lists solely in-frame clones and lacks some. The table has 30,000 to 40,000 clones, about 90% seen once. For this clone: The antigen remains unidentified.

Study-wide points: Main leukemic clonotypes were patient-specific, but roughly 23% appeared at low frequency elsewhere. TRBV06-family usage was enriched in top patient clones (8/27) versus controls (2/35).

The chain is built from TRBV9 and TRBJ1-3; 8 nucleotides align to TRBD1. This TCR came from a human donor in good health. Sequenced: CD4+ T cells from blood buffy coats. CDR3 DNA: TGTGCCAGCAGCGTCGACAGGGGATACGGAAACACCATATATTTT. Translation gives CASSVDRGYGNTIYF. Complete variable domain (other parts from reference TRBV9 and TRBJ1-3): DSGVTQTPKHLITATGQRVTLRCSPRSGDLSVYWYQQSLDQGLQFLIQYYNGEERAKGNILERFSAQQFPDLHSELNLSSLELGDSALYFCASSVDRGYGNTIYFGEGSWLTVV.